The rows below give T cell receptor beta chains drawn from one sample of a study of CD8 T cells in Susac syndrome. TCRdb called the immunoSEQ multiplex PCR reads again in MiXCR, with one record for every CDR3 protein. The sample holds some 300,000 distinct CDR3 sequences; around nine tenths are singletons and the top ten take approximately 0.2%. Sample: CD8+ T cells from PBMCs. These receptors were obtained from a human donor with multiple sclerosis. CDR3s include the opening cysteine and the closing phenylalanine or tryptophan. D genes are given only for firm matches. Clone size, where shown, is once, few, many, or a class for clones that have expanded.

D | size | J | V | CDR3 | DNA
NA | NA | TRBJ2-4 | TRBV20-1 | CSARWRVAKNIQYF | TGCAGTGCTAGGTGGAGGGTAGCCAAAAACATTCAGTACTTC
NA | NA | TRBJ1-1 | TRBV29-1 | CSVDEGLNTEAFF | TGCAGCGTTGACGAGGGTTTGAACACTGAAGCTTTCTTT
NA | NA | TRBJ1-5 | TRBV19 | CASSVRRAWNQPQHF | TGTGCCAGTAGTGTCCGGAGGGCTTGGAATCAGCCCCAGCATTTT
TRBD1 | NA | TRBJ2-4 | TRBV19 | CASTLGQGLNIQYF | TGTGCCAGTACCCTCGGACAGGGCTTAAACATTCAGTACTTC
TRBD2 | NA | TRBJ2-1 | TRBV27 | CASSHGTSGRYNEQFF | TGTGCCAGCAGTCACGGGACTAGCGGGAGGTACAATGAGCAGTTCTTC
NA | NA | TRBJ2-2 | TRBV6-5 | CASSYQGGYTGELFF | TGTGCCAGCAGTTACCAGGGGGGGTACACCGGGGAGCTGTTTTTT
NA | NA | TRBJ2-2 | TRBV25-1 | CASMGQESTGELFF | TGTGCCAGCATGGGGCAGGAAAGCACCGGGGAGCTGTTTTTT
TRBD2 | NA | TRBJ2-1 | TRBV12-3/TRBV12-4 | CASSLGGGDEQFF | TGTGCCAGCAGTTTAGGGGGAGGGGATGAGCAGTTCTTC
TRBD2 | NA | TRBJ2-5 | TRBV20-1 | CSAQTWTSGRYTQETQYF | TGCAGTGCGCAGACATGGACTAGCGGGAGGTATACTCAAGAGACCCAGTACTTC
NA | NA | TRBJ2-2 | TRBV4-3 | CASSQDQEGLGTGELFF | TGCGCCAGCAGCCAAGATCAAGAGGGGCTAGGCACCGGGGAGCTGTTTTTT
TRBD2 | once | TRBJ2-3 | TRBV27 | CASSFLTSGADTQYF | TGTGCCAGCAGTTTCCTGACTAGCGGGGCAGATACGCAGTATTTT
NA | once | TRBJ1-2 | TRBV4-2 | CASSQDVIDGYTF | TGTGCCAGCAGCCAAGACGTTATAGATGGCTACACCTTC
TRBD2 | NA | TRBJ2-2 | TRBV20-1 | CSVLAGDPDTGELFF | TGCAGTGTATTAGCGGGAGACCCCGACACCGGGGAGCTGTTTTTT